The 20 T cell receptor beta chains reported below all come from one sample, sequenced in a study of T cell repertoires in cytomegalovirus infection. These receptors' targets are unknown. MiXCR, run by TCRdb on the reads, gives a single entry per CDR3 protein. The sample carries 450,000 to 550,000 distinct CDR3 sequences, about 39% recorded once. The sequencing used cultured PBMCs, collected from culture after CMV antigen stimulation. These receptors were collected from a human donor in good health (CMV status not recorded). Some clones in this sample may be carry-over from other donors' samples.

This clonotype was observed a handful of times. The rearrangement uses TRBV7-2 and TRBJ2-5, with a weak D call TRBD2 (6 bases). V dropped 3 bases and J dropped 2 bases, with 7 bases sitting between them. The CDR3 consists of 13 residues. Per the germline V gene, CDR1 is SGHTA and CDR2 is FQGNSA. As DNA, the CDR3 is TGTGCCAGCAGCTTTGCGGGGCAAGAGACCCAGTACTTC. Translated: CASSFAGQETQYF.

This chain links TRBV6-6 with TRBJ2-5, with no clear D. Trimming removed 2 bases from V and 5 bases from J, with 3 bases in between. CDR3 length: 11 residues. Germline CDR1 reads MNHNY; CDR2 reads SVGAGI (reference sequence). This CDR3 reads CASSYEETQYF. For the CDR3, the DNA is TGTGCCAGCAGTTACGAGGAGACCCAGTACTTC.

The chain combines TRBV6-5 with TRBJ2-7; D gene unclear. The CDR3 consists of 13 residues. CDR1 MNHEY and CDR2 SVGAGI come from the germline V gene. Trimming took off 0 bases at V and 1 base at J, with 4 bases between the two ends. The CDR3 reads CASSYSVSYEQYF. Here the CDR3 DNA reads TGTGCCAGCAGTTACTCTGTTTCCTACGAGCAGTACTTC.

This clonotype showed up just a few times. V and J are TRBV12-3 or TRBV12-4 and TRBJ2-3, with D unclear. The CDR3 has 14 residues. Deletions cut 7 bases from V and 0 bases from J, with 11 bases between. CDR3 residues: CASTRQRSTDTQYF. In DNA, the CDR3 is TGTGCCAGCACACGGCAGCGCAGCACAGATACGCAGTATTTT.

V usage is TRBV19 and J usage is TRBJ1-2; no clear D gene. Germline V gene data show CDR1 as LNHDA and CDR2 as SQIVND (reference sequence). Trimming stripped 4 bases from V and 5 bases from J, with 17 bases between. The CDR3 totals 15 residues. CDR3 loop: CASSNLAEDWYGYTF. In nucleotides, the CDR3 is TGTGCCAGTAGTAATCTGGCCGAGGATTGGTATGGCTACACCTTC. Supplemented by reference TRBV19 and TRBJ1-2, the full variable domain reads DGGITQSPKYLFRKEGQNVTLSCEQNLNHDAMYWYRQDPGQGLRLIYYSQIVNDFQKGDIAEGYSVSREKKESFPLTVTSAQKNPTAFYLCASSNLAEDWYGYTFGSGTRLTVV.

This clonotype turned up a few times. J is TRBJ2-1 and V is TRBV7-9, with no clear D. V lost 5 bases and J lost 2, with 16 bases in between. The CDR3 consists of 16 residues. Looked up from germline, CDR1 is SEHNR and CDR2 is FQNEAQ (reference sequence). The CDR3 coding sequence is TGTGCCAGCAGCAACGGGCCCCTACCGGCCTACAATGAGCAGTTCTTC. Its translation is CASSNGPLPAYNEQFF.

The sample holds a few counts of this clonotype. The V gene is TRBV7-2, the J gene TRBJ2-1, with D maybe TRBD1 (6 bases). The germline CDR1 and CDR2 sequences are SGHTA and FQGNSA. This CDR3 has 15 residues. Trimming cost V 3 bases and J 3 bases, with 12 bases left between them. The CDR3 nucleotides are TGTGCCAGCAGCTTTCTAGGGGGAAACTACAATGAGCAGTTCTTC. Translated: CASSFLGGNYNEQFF.

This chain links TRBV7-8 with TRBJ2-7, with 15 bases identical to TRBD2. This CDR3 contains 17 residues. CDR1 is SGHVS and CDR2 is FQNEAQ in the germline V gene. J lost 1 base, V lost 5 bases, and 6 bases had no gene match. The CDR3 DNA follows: TGTGCCAGCAGCCCTCGGACTAGCGGGAGGGCGTCCTACGAGCAGTACTTC. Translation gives CASSPRTSGRASYEQYF.

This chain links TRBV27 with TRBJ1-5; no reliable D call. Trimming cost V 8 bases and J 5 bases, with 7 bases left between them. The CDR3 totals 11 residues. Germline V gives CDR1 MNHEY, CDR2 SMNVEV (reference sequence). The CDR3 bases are TGTGCCAGCGGGGATTATCAGCCCCAGCATTTT. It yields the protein CASGDYQPQHF.

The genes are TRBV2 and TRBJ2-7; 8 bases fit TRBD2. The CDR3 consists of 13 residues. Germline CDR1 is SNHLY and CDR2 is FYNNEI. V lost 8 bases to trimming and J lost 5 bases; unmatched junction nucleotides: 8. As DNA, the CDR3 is TGTGCCAGCCGGCGGGGACTAGGTAACGAGCAGTACTTC. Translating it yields CASRRGLGNEQYF. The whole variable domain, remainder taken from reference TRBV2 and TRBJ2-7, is EPEVTQTPSHQVTQMGQEVILRCVPISNHLYFYWYRQILGQKVEFLVSFYNNEISEKSEIFDDQFSVERPDGSNFTLKIRSTKLEDSAMYFCASRRGLGNEQYFGPGTRLTVT.

The CDR3 reads CASSIHGYNEKLFF. CDR3 nucleotide sequence: TGTGCCAGTAGTATCCACGGGTATAATGAAAAACTGTTTTTT. The rearrangement links TRBV19 to TRBJ1-4; unclear D gene. This CDR3 contains 14 residues. Between the trimmed V and J ends, which lost 3 bases and 4 bases, there was a span of 9 bases. Germline CDR1 LNHDA, CDR2 SQIVND (reference sequence).

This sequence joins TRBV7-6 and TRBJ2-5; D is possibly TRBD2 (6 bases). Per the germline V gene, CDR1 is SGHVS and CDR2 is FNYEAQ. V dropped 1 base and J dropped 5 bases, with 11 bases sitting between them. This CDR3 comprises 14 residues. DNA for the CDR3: TGTGCCAGCAGCTTAGTTCGGAGGGTGGAGACCCAGTACTTC. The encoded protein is CASSLVRRVETQYF.

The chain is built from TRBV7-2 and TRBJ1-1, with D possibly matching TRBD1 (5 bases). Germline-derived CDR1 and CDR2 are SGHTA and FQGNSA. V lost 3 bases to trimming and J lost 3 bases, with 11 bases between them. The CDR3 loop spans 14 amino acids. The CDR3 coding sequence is TGTGCCAGCAGCTTTGGGGGGAGGGACACTGAAGCTTTCTTT. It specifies CASSFGGRDTEAFF.

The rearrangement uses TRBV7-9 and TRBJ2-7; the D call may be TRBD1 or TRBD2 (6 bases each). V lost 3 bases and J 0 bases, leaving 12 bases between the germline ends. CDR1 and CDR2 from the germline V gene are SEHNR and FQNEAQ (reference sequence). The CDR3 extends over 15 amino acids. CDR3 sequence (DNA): TGTGCCAGCAGCTTCGCGGGACACTCCTCCTACGAGCAGTACTTC. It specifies CASSFAGHSSYEQYF.

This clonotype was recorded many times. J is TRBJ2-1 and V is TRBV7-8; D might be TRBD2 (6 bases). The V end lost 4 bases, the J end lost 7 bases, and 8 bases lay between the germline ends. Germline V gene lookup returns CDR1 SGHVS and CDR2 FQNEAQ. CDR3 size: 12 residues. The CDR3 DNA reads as TGTGCCAGCAGCTCCGGACTAAATGAGCAGTTCTTC. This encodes CASSSGLNEQFF.

CDR3 coding DNA: TGTGCCAGCAGTCGCCGGGGCGGGGCGAACACCGGGGAGCTGTTTTTT. Encoded protein: CASSRRGGANTGELFF. The rearrangement uses TRBV11-2 and TRBJ2-2, with D tentatively TRBD2 (6 bases). The CDR3 has 16 residues. Trimming pared 6 bases from V and 0 bases from J, leaving 14 bases between. The germline gives CDR1 SGHAT, CDR2 FQNNGV.

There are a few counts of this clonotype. The DNA for the CDR3 is TGTGCCAGCAGCTCAGGGGGGACGGCGACCTACGAGCAGTACTTC. Translation: CASSSGGTATYEQYF. The chain combines TRBV7-2 with TRBJ2-7; D is possibly TRBD1 (7 bases). The germline V gene encodes CDR1 SGHTA and CDR2 FQGNSA. The V gene lost 4 bases and the J gene lost 2 bases, with 15 bases spanning the gap. This CDR3 has 15 residues.

CDR3 sequence (DNA): TGCAGTGCGTTAACAGGGTACGAGCAGTACTTC. It specifies CSALTGYEQYF. The genes are TRBV20-1 and TRBJ2-7; maybe TRBD1 (6 bases). The germline V gene has CDR1 DFQATT and CDR2 SNEGSKA (reference sequence). With 6 bases removed from V and 4 bases from J, the gap between germline ends came to 10 bases. The CDR3 extends over 11 amino acids.

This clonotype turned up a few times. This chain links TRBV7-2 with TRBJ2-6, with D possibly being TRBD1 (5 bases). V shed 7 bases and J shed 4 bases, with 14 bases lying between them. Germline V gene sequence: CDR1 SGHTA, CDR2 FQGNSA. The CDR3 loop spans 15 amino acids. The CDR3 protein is CASNLVGAGANVLTF. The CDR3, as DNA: TGTGCCAGCAACCTCGTAGGGGCAGGGGCCAACGTCCTGACTTTC.

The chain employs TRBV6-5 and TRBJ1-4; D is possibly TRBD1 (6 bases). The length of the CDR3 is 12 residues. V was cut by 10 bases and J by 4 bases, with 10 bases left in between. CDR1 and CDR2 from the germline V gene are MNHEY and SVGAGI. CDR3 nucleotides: TGTGCCATCCGGACAGATAATGAAAAACTGTTTTTT. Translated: CAIRTDNEKLFF.